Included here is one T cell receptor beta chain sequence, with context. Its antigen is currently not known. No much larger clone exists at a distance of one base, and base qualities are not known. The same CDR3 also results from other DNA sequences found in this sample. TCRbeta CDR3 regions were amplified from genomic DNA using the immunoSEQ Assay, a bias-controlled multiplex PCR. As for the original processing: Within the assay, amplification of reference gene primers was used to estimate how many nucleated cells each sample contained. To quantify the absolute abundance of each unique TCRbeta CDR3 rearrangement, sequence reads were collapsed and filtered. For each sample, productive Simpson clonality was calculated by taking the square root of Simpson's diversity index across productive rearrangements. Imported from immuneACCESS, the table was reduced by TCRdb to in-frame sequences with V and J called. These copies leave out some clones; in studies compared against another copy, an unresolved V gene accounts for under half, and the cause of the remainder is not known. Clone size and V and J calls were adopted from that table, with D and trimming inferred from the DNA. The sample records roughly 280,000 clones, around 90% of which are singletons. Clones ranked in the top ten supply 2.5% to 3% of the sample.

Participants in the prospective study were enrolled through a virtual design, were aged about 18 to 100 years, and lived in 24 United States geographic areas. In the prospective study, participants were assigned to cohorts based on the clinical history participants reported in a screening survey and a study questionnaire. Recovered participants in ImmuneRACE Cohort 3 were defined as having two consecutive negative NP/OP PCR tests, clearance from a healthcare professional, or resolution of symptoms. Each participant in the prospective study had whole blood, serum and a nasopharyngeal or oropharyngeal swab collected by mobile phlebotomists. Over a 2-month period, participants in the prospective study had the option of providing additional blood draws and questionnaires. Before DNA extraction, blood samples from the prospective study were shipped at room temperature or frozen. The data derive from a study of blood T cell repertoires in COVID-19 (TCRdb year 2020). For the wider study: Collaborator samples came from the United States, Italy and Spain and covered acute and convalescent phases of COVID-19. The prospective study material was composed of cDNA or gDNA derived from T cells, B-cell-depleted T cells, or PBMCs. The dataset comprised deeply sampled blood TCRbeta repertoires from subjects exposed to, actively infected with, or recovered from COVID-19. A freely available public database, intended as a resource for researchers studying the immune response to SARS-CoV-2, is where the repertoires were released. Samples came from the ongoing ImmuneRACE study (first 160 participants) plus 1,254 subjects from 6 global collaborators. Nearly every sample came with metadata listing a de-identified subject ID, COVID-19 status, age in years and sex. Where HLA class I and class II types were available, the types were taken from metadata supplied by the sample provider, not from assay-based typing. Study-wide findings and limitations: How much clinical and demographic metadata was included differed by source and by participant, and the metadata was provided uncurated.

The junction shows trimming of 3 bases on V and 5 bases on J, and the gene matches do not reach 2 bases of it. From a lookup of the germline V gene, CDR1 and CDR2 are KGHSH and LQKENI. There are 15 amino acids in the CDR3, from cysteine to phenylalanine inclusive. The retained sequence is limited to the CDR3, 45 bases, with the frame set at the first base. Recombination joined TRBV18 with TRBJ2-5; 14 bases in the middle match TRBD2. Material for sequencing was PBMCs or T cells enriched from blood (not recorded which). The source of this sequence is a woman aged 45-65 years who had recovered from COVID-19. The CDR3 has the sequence CASSPGLAGVETQYF. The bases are TGTGCCAGCTCACCGGGACTAGCGGGAGTGGAGACCCAGTACTTC.